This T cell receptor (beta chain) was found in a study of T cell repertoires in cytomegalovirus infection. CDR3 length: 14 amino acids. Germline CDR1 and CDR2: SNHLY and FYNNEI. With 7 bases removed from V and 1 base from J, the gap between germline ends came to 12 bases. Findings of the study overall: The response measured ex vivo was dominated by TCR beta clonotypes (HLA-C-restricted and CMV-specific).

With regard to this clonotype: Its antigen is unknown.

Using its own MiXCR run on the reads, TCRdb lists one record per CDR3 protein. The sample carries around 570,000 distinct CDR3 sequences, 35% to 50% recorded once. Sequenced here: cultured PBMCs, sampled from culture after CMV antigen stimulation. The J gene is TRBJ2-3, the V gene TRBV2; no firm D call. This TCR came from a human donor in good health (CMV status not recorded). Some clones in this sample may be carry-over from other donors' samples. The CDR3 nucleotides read TGTGCCAGCATTGGAGCGAGTCGCACAGATACGCAGTATTTT. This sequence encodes CASIGASRTDTQYF.